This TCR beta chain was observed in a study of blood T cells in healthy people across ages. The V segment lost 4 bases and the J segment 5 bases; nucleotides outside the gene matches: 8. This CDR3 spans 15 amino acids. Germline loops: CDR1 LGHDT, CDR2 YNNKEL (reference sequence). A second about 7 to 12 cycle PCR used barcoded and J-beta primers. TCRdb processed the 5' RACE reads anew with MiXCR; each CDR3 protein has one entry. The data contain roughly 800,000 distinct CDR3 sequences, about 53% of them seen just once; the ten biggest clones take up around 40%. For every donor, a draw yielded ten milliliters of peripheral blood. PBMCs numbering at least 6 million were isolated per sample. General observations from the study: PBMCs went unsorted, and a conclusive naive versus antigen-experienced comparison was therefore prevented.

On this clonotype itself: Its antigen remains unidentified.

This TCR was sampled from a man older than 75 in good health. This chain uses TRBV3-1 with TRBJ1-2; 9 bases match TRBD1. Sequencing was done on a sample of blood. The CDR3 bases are TGTGCCAGCAGCCCCAGGACAGGGGCAAGTTATGGCTACACCTTC. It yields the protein CASSPRTGASYGYTF. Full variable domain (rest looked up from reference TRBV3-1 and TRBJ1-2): DTAVSQTPKYLVTQMGNDKSIKCEQNLGHDTMYWYKQDSKKFLKIMFSYNNKELIINETVPNRFSPKSPDKAHLNLHINSLELGDSAVYFCASSPRTGASYGYTFGSGTRLTVV.